The 8 T cell receptor beta chains below all came from one sample that was sequenced in a study of blood T cell repertoires in COVID-19. The table came from immunoSEQ multiplex PCR; TCRdb's copy has only in-frame clones and leaves some out. The sample records 350,000 or so clones, 88% being singletons. The source material was PBMCs or T cells enriched from blood (not recorded which). These receptors came from a woman aged 30 to 39 who had been exposed to COVID-19.

The genes are TRBV9 and TRBJ1-4; weak D call: TRBD1 (6 bases). V was clipped by 3 bases and J by 5 bases, with 17 bases between them. This CDR3 has 16 residues. Germline V lookup: CDR1 SGDLS, CDR2 YYNGEE. CDR3 coding DNA: TGTGCCAGCAGCGGACACCCGGGACAAGGAAATGAAAAACTGTTTTTT. Its protein is CASSGHPGQGNEKLFF.

The chain joins TRBV5-1 to TRBJ1-1, with a weak D call TRBD1 (5 bases). The CDR3 contains 14 residues. The V end lost 8 bases, the J end lost 0 bases, and 14 bases lay between the germline ends. Germline V lookup: CDR1 SGHRS, CDR2 YFSETQ. CDR3 residues: CASSPTDMNTEAFF. The CDR3 coding sequence is TGCGCCAGTAGCCCGACAGACATGAACACTGAAGCTTTCTTT.

The chain links TRBV6-5 to TRBJ1-1; a possible D gene is TRBD1 (6 bases). Per germline, CDR1 MNHEY and CDR2 SVGAGI. V was clipped by 5 bases and J by 5 bases, with 15 bases between them. This CDR3 is 14 amino acids long. The DNA for the CDR3 is TGTGCCAGCAGTACACACATAGGGGGTACTGAAGCTTTCTTT. Its translation: CASSTHIGGTEAFF.

The J gene is TRBJ1-5, the V gene TRBV27; 7 nucleotides match TRBD1. This CDR3 spans 15 amino acids. Germline V gene data show CDR1 as MNHEY and CDR2 as SMNVEV (reference sequence). J lost 5 bases, V lost 1 base, and 5 bases had no gene match. The CDR3 protein is CASSLWTGSDQPQHF. CDR3 coding DNA: TGTGCCAGCAGTTTATGGACAGGATCCGATCAGCCCCAGCATTTT.

Turning to this clone: An end of the junction does not agree with germline; a read error may underlie this. CDR3 sequence (DNA): TGCGCCAGCAGCTTGACTTCTAGCACAGATACGCGGTATTTT. Translated, it gives CASSLTSSTDTRYF. The chain has TRBV5-1 and TRBJ2-3; D is perhaps TRBD2 (5 bases). There are 14 residues in the CDR3. CDR1 and CDR2 from the germline V gene are SGHRS and YFSETQ.

This clone was observed a single time. V gene TRBV11-3 combines with J gene TRBJ2-5; D is possibly TRBD1 (6 bases). Germline V gene lookup returns CDR1 SGHNT and CDR2 YENEEA. The CDR3 is 14 residues long. Trimming took 1 base from V and 5 from J, leaving 11 bases between them. CDR3 region: CASSLVQGSETQYF. CDR3 DNA sequence: TGTGCCAGCAGCTTAGTTCAGGGGAGCGAGACCCAGTACTTC.

This chain connects TRBV28 to TRBJ1-2, with unresolved D. Trimming pared 6 bases from V and 8 bases from J, leaving 13 bases between. From germline, CDR1 is MDHEN and CDR2 SYDVKM. The CDR3 extends over 12 amino acids. CDR3 sequence: CASRPSGRGYTF. For the CDR3, the DNA is TGTGCCAGCAGACCCAGCGGGCGGGGCTACACCTTC.

The rearrangement joins TRBV15 to TRBJ2-7, with D possibly being TRBD1 (5 bases). Germline V gives CDR1 LNHNV, CDR2 YYDKDF (reference sequence). CDR3 length equals 14 residues. The ends were cut back, 5 bases at V and 2 bases at J, with 13 bases in the middle. The CDR3 region is CATSLGQTAYEQYF. In DNA form, the CDR3 reads TGTGCCACCAGCCTGGGGCAGACCGCCTACGAGCAGTACTTC.